A selection of T cell receptor beta chains follows, all from one sample in a study of T cells after yellow fever vaccination. Via MiXCR, TCRdb re-called the 5' RACE reads, giving one row per CDR3 protein. Among 100,000 to 150,000 distinct CDR3 sequences listed, about 15% were seen once. The sample was CD8+ T cells sorted from PBMCs, taken 5 days after the yellow fever booster vaccination. These receptors all stem from a man between 18 and 35 years old who received the YFV17D yellow fever vaccine. Each CDR3 is given with its conserved first and last residue. A D gene is named only where the DNA matches it firmly. A row's size may be missing; if present it is once, few, many or a size class.

J gene: TRBJ1-1
clone size: NA
D gene: NA
CDR3 length: 13
V gene: TRBV27
CDR3 protein: CASSFQMNTEAFF
CDR3 DNA: TGTGCCAGCAGTTTCCAGATGAACACTGAAGCTTTCTTT

J gene: TRBJ2-4
clone size: NA
D gene: NA
CDR3 length: 13
V gene: TRBV12-3/TRBV12-4
CDR3 protein: CASSSTEAGIQYF
CDR3 DNA: TGTGCCAGCAGTTCGACCGAGGCAGGCATTCAGTACTTC

J gene: TRBJ2-6
clone size: few
D gene: NA
CDR3 length: 14
V gene: TRBV30
CDR3 protein: CAWSEGSGANVLTF
CDR3 DNA: TGTGCCTGGAGTGAGGGCTCTGGGGCCAACGTCCTGACTTTC

J gene: TRBJ1-5
clone size: NA
D gene: TRBD1
CDR3 length: 14
V gene: TRBV6-6
CDR3 protein: CASRDRGGNQPQHF
CDR3 DNA: TGTGCCAGCAGAGACAGGGGTGGCAATCAGCCCCAGCATTTT

J gene: TRBJ2-7
clone size: NA
D gene: NA
CDR3 length: 15
V gene: TRBV2
CDR3 protein: CASNPRGSGAYEQYF
CDR3 DNA: TGTGCCAGCAACCCAAGGGGGTCAGGGGCCTACGAGCAGTACTTC

J gene: TRBJ2-7
clone size: many
D gene: TRBD1
CDR3 length: 14
V gene: TRBV2
CDR3 protein: CASSPRDSPYEQYF
CDR3 DNA: TGTGCCAGCAGCCCCCGGGACAGCCCCTACGAGCAGTACTTC

J gene: TRBJ2-3
clone size: NA
D gene: TRBD1
CDR3 length: 18
V gene: TRBV4-3
CDR3 protein: CASSHEIPGQGRGSTQYF
CDR3 DNA: TGCGCCAGCAGCCACGAAATCCCGGGACAGGGGCGCGGGAGTACGCAGTATTTT

J gene: TRBJ2-7
clone size: few
D gene: NA
CDR3 length: 15
V gene: TRBV4-3
CDR3 protein: CASSQGWTVSYEQYF
CDR3 DNA: TGCGCCAGCAGCCAAGGTTGGACGGTCTCCTACGAGCAGTACTTC

J gene: TRBJ2-1
clone size: NA
D gene: TRBD1
CDR3 length: 16
V gene: TRBV7-9
CDR3 protein: CASRSKGTASYNEQFF
CDR3 DNA: TGTGCCAGCAGAAGTAAAGGGACAGCCTCCTACAATGAGCAGTTCTTC

J gene: TRBJ1-1
clone size: NA
D gene: TRBD1
CDR3 length: 14
V gene: TRBV12-3/TRBV12-4
CDR3 protein: CASSLGQGDTEAFF
CDR3 DNA: TGTGCCAGCAGTTTGGGACAGGGAGACACTGAAGCTTTCTTT

J gene: TRBJ2-1
clone size: NA
D gene: NA
CDR3 length: 15
V gene: TRBV20-1
CDR3 protein: CSAQGARSSYNEQFF
CDR3 DNA: TGCAGTGCTCAGGGTGCCCGGAGCTCCTACAATGAGCAGTTCTTC

J gene: TRBJ1-2
clone size: many
D gene: NA
CDR3 length: 15
V gene: TRBV4-1
CDR3 protein: CASSHQDSPYYGYTF
CDR3 DNA: TGCGCCAGCAGCCACCAGGACAGCCCCTACTATGGCTACACCTTC

J gene: TRBJ2-1
clone size: few
D gene: NA
CDR3 length: 12
V gene: TRBV11-2
CDR3 protein: CASRHQANEQFF
CDR3 DNA: TGTGCCAGCAGACATCAGGCGAATGAGCAGTTCTTC

J gene: TRBJ2-1
clone size: NA
D gene: NA
CDR3 length: 15
V gene: TRBV11-2
CDR3 protein: CASSHRALTLNEQFF
CDR3 DNA: TGTGCCAGCAGCCACCGGGCCCTTACCCTCAATGAGCAGTTCTTC

J gene: TRBJ2-5
clone size: NA
D gene: TRBD1
CDR3 length: 14
V gene: TRBV7-9
CDR3 protein: CASSWTGSEETQYF
CDR3 DNA: TGTGCCAGCAGCTGGACAGGATCGGAAGAGACCCAGTACTTC

J gene: TRBJ2-2
clone size: NA
D gene: NA
CDR3 length: 15
V gene: TRBV7-9
CDR3 protein: CASSLNLGDTGELFF
CDR3 DNA: TGTGCCAGCAGCTTAAATTTGGGGGATACCGGGGAGCTGTTTTTT

J gene: TRBJ2-1
clone size: few
D gene: TRBD1
CDR3 length: 15
V gene: TRBV7-3
CDR3 protein: CASSPKTGGYNEQFF
CDR3 DNA: TGTGCCAGCAGCCCAAAGACAGGGGGATACAATGAGCAGTTCTTC

J gene: TRBJ2-3
clone size: few
D gene: NA
CDR3 length: 14
V gene: TRBV7-9
CDR3 protein: CASSLQGGEDTQYF
CDR3 DNA: TGTGCCAGCAGCTTACAGGGGGGGGAGGATACGCAGTATTTT

J gene: TRBJ2-7
clone size: few
D gene: TRBD2
CDR3 length: 16
V gene: TRBV4-2
CDR3 protein: CASSQEGSGGSYEQYF
CDR3 DNA: TGTGCCAGCAGCCAAGAGGGCAGCGGGGGCTCCTACGAGCAGTACTTC

J gene: TRBJ1-3
clone size: few
D gene: NA
CDR3 length: 17
V gene: TRBV7-8
CDR3 protein: CASSLYQGPSSGNTIYF
CDR3 DNA: TGTGCCAGCAGCTTATATCAAGGACCGAGCTCTGGAAACACCATATATTTT

J gene: TRBJ2-3
clone size: few
D gene: NA
CDR3 length: 13
V gene: TRBV29-1
CDR3 protein: CSVEEGRTDTQYF
CDR3 DNA: TGCAGCGTTGAAGAGGGAAGAACAGATACGCAGTATTTT

J gene: TRBJ2-5
clone size: few
D gene: NA
CDR3 length: 16
V gene: TRBV7-2
CDR3 protein: CASSLKGRGVLMTQYF
CDR3 DNA: TGTGCCAGCAGCTTAAAGGGGCGGGGCGTCCTGATGACCCAGTACTTC

J gene: TRBJ2-2
clone size: few
D gene: TRBD1
CDR3 length: 17
V gene: TRBV4-1
CDR3 protein: CASSQGWGTGGSGELFF
CDR3 DNA: TGCGCCAGCAGCCAAGGTTGGGGGACAGGGGGTTCCGGGGAGCTGTTTTTT

J gene: TRBJ2-1
clone size: NA
D gene: NA
CDR3 length: 16
V gene: TRBV15
CDR3 protein: CATSRGLVGSYNEQFF
CDR3 DNA: TGTGCCACCAGCAGAGGACTAGTTGGTTCCTACAATGAGCAGTTCTTC

J gene: TRBJ1-1
clone size: NA
D gene: TRBD1
CDR3 length: 17
V gene: TRBV7-9
CDR3 protein: CASSLDRGHNLNTEAFF
CDR3 DNA: TGTGCCAGCAGCTTGGACAGGGGACATAATTTGAACACTGAAGCTTTCTTT

J gene: TRBJ1-2
clone size: NA
D gene: NA
CDR3 length: 15
V gene: TRBV4-2
CDR3 protein: CASSQDNGPYYGYTF
CDR3 DNA: TGTGCCAGCAGCCAGGACAATGGCCCTTACTATGGCTACACCTTC

J gene: TRBJ1-3
clone size: few
D gene: NA
CDR3 length: 16
V gene: TRBV4-1
CDR3 protein: CASSQASGAWGNTIYF
CDR3 DNA: TGCGCCAGCAGCCAGGCCTCAGGGGCCTGGGGAAACACCATATATTTT

J gene: TRBJ2-5
clone size: NA
D gene: TRBD1
CDR3 length: 15
V gene: TRBV7-8
CDR3 protein: CASSRRDRVQETQYF
CDR3 DNA: TGTGCCAGCAGCCGCCGGGACAGGGTCCAAGAGACCCAGTACTTC

J gene: TRBJ2-7
clone size: NA
D gene: TRBD1
CDR3 length: 15
V gene: TRBV3-1
CDR3 protein: CASSPTGTGSYEQYF
CDR3 DNA: TGTGCCAGCAGCCCAACCGGGACAGGGTCCTACGAGCAGTACTTC

J gene: TRBJ1-3
clone size: few
D gene: TRBD1
CDR3 length: 12
V gene: TRBV29-1
CDR3 protein: CSAGQGEHTIYF
CDR3 DNA: TGCAGCGCCGGACAGGGGGAGCACACCATATATTTT

J gene: TRBJ1-1
clone size: few
D gene: NA
CDR3 length: 13
V gene: TRBV12-3/TRBV12-4
CDR3 protein: CASRTGDEHLAFF
CDR3 DNA: TGTGCCAGCAGGACCGGGGACGAACATCTAGCTTTCTTT

J gene: TRBJ2-7
clone size: NA
D gene: NA
CDR3 length: 16
V gene: TRBV21-1
CDR3 protein: CASPIRDGQGSYEQYF
CDR3 DNA: TGTGCCAGCCCCATACGGGACGGCCAGGGCTCCTACGAGCAGTACTTC

J gene: TRBJ2-1
clone size: few
D gene: NA
CDR3 length: 15
V gene: TRBV7-8
CDR3 protein: CASTVGTAENNEQFF
CDR3 DNA: TGTGCCAGCACAGTCGGGACTGCTGAAAACAATGAGCAGTTCTTC

J gene: TRBJ2-1
clone size: few
D gene: TRBD2
CDR3 length: 12
V gene: TRBV29-1
CDR3 protein: CSLSGVGYEQFF
CDR3 DNA: TGCAGCCTTAGCGGGGTTGGGTATGAGCAGTTCTTC

J gene: TRBJ2-7
clone size: few
D gene: TRBD1
CDR3 length: 15
V gene: TRBV4-1
CDR3 protein: CASSLQGQGAYEQYF
CDR3 DNA: TGCGCCAGCAGCCTCCAGGGACAGGGGGCCTACGAGCAGTACTTC

J gene: TRBJ1-1
clone size: NA
D gene: NA
CDR3 length: 15
V gene: TRBV4-1
CDR3 protein: CASSQDPQLNTEAFF
CDR3 DNA: TGCGCCAGCAGCCAAGATCCTCAGTTGAACACTGAAGCTTTCTTT

J gene: TRBJ2-5
clone size: NA
D gene: NA
CDR3 length: 13
V gene: TRBV7-9
CDR3 protein: CASSYEGDETQYF
CDR3 DNA: TGTGCCAGCAGCTACGAGGGGGACGAGACCCAGTACTTC

J gene: TRBJ2-2
clone size: NA
D gene: NA
CDR3 length: 15
V gene: TRBV19
CDR3 protein: CASSIAPDYTGELFF
CDR3 DNA: TGTGCCAGTAGTATCGCGCCCGATTACACCGGGGAGCTGTTTTTT

J gene: TRBJ1-1
clone size: few
D gene: TRBD1
CDR3 length: 14
V gene: TRBV5-1
CDR3 protein: CASSAGTGSTEAFF
CDR3 DNA: TGCGCCAGCAGCGCCGGGACAGGGAGCACTGAAGCTTTCTTT

J gene: TRBJ2-7
clone size: few
D gene: TRBD2
CDR3 length: 16
V gene: TRBV10-3
CDR3 protein: CAISEPGTSGSYEQYF
CDR3 DNA: TGTGCCATCAGTGAGCCGGGGACTAGCGGAAGCTACGAGCAGTACTTC

J gene: TRBJ1-2
clone size: few
D gene: NA
CDR3 length: 11
V gene: TRBV19
CDR3 protein: CASLANYGYTF
CDR3 DNA: TGTGCCAGTTTAGCTAACTATGGCTACACCTTC

J gene: TRBJ2-3
clone size: many
D gene: TRBD2
CDR3 length: 15
V gene: TRBV4-3
CDR3 protein: CASSQEGGSTDTQYF
CDR3 DNA: TGCGCCAGCAGCCAAGAGGGGGGGAGCACAGATACGCAGTATTTT

J gene: TRBJ2-5
clone size: NA
D gene: TRBD2
CDR3 length: 15
V gene: TRBV6-5
CDR3 protein: CASSLRGGGQETQYF
CDR3 DNA: TGTGCCAGCAGCCTACGGGGCGGGGGTCAAGAGACCCAGTACTTC

J gene: TRBJ1-6
clone size: few
D gene: NA
CDR3 length: 16
V gene: TRBV27
CDR3 protein: CASSFFGGVGNSPLHF
CDR3 DNA: TGTGCCAGCAGTTTCTTCGGGGGAGTTGGTAATTCACCCCTCCACTTT

J gene: TRBJ1-4
clone size: NA
D gene: TRBD1
CDR3 length: 14
V gene: TRBV30
CDR3 protein: CAWSLTGGAEKLFF
CDR3 DNA: TGTGCCTGGAGTTTGACAGGGGGGGCTGAAAAACTGTTTTTT

J gene: TRBJ2-7
clone size: few
D gene: NA
CDR3 length: 12
V gene: TRBV7-9
CDR3 protein: CASSLRGSEQYF
CDR3 DNA: TGTGCCAGCAGCTTACGGGGAAGCGAGCAGTACTTC

J gene: TRBJ2-2
clone size: NA
D gene: NA
CDR3 length: 12
V gene: TRBV6-2/TRBV6-3
CDR3 protein: CASSYESGELFF
CDR3 DNA: TGTGCCAGCAGTTACGAATCCGGGGAGCTGTTTTTT

J gene: TRBJ1-2
clone size: NA
D gene: NA
CDR3 length: 12
V gene: TRBV9
CDR3 protein: CASSVVRDGYTF
CDR3 DNA: TGTGCCAGCAGCGTAGTCAGGGATGGCTACACCTTC

J gene: TRBJ2-2
clone size: NA
D gene: NA
CDR3 length: 16
V gene: TRBV11-2
CDR3 protein: CASSLVVTKNTGELFF
CDR3 DNA: TGTGCCAGCAGCTTAGTAGTTACGAAGAACACCGGGGAGCTGTTTTTT

J gene: TRBJ2-1
clone size: NA
D gene: NA
CDR3 length: 15
V gene: TRBV20-1
CDR3 protein: CSAAPGLLGVVEQFF
CDR3 DNA: TGCAGTGCTGCCCCGGGACTCTTGGGTGTCGTTGAGCAGTTCTTC

J gene: TRBJ1-1
clone size: NA
D gene: NA
CDR3 length: 16
V gene: TRBV4-3
CDR3 protein: CASSQDLQARYTEAFF
CDR3 DNA: TGCGCCAGCAGCCAAGACTTGCAGGCTCGGTACACTGAAGCTTTCTTT

J gene: TRBJ1-4
clone size: NA
D gene: NA
CDR3 length: 16
V gene: TRBV10-3
CDR3 protein: CAISESPGGANEKLFF
CDR3 DNA: TGTGCCATCAGTGAGTCGCCCGGGGGGGCTAATGAAAAACTGTTTTTT

J gene: TRBJ2-6
clone size: many
D gene: TRBD2
CDR3 length: 19
V gene: TRBV6-2/TRBV6-3
CDR3 protein: CASSPRLAGFTSGANVLTF
CDR3 DNA: TGTGCCAGCAGCCCAAGGCTAGCGGGGTTTACTTCTGGGGCCAACGTCCTGACTTTC

J gene: TRBJ2-7
clone size: few
D gene: NA
CDR3 length: 13
V gene: TRBV6-5
CDR3 protein: CASSPLGGAEQYF
CDR3 DNA: TGTGCCAGCAGCCCCCTGGGGGGGGCCGAGCAGTACTTC